This T cell receptor (beta chain) was sequenced in a study of blood T cell repertoires in COVID-19. Study context: Sample material is recorded as cDNA or gDNA derived from T cells, B-cell-depleted T cells, or PBMCs.

As originally analysed: By means of reference gene primer amplification, nucleated cell counts were estimated. Sequenced by immunoSEQ multiplex PCR; TCRdb stores in-frame clones only, minus some. V and J calls and clone size are those listed in that table; D and trimming were worked out from the DNA. The table has over 75,000 clones, under 90% seen once. The specimen was peripheral blood. The source of this sequence is a human donor with active COVID-19. The donor label of this sample is uncertain.

The CDR3 bases are TGTGCCAGCAGTTTAACTTTCGTTCAGCCCCAGCATTTT. Translating it yields CASSLTFVQPQHF. The chain carries TRBV12-3 or TRBV12-4 and TRBJ1-5; D not certain. CDR3 length: 13 residues. V was clipped by 2 bases and J by 6 bases, with 8 bases between them.